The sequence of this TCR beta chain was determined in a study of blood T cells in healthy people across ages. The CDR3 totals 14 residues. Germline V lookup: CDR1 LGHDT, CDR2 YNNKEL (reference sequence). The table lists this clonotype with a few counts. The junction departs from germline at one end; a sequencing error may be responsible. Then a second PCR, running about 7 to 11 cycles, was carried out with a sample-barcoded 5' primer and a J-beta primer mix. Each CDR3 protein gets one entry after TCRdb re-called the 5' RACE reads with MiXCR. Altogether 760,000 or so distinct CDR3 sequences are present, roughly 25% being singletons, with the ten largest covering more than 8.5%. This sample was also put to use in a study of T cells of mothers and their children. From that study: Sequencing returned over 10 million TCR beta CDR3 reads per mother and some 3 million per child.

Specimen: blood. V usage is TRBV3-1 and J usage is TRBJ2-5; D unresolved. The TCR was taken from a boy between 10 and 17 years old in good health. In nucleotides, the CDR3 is TGTGCCAGCAGCGAAGACGGTACCCAAGAGACCCAGTACTTC. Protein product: CASSEDGTQETQYF.